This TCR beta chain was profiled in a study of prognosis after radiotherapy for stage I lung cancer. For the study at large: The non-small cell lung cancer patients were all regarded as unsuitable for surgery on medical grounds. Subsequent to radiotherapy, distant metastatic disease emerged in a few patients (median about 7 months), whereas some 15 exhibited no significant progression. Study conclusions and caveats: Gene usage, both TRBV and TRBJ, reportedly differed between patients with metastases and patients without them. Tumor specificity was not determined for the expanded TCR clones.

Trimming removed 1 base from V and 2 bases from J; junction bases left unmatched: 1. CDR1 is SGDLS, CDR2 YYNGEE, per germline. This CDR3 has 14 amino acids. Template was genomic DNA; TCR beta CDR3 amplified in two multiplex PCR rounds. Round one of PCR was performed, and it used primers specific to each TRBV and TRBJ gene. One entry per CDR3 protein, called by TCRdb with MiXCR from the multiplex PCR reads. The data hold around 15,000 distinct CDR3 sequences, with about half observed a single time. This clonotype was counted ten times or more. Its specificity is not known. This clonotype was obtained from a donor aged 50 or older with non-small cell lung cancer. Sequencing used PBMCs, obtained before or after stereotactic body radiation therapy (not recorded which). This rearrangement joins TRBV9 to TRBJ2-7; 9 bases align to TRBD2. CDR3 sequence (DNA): TGTGCCAGCAGCGTATCTAGCGGGGCCTACGAGCAGTACTTC. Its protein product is CASSVSSGAYEQYF. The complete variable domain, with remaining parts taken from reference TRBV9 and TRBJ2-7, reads DSGVTQTPKHLITATGQRVTLRCSPRSGDLSVYWYQQSLDQGLQFLIQYYNGEERAKGNILERFSAQQFPDLHSELNLSSLELGDSALYFCASSVSSGAYEQYFGPGTRLTVT.